The clone carrying this T cell receptor beta chain was seen once. Antigen specificity is unknown. The record originates from a study of Ad26.COV2.S vaccination and SARS-CoV-2 variants. Overall study context: Administration of Ad26.COV2.S was intramuscular, either once or twice 56 days apart.

Study results and limitations: Total T cell responses may have been underestimated by the TCR breadth and depth analyses. Spike-specific CD8+ and CD4+ T cell responses reportedly showed substantial breadth after vaccination.

The germline V and J ends were trimmed by 2 bases and 8 bases, with 19 bases remaining between them. The CDR3 consists of 16 residues. Germline assignment: CDR1 MNHEY and CDR2 SVGAGI. TCRdb's table, derived via immunoSEQ multiplex PCR, lists solely in-frame clones and lacks some. The repertoire holds more than 350,000 clones, with 80% to 95% as singletons. Treatment denoted: some 20 received Ad26.COV2.S at low or high dose, single or two shots; several received placebo; per-sample allocation not given. Sample collection was performed on day 63 after the first vaccine or placebo injection. The sequence was collected from a person between 18 and 65 years old who received the Ad26.COV2.S COVID-19 vaccine or a placebo. Sequencing used peripheral blood, obtained in a trial of Ad26.COV2.S vaccine versus placebo. The rearrangement links TRBV6-5 to TRBJ2-1; tentatively, D is TRBD1 or TRBD2 (5 bases each). This CDR3 reads CASSYTGTPRRDEQFF. The DNA for the CDR3 is TGTGCCAGCAGTTACACTGGGACCCCCCGGCGGGATGAGCAGTTCTTC.